Presented here are 14 T cell receptor beta chains from one specimen sequenced in a study of CD8+CD57+ T cells in acquired aplastic anemia. It was genomic DNA that served as the template for profiling TCR beta VDJ and CDR3. MiXCR was run by TCRdb on the reads, yielding one entry per CDR3 protein. The data show 150,000 or so distinct CDR3 sequences, approximately 60% seen once. Source material: sorted CD4+, CD8+, or CD8+CD57+ T cells (not recorded which) from PBMCs. The source of these receptors is a human donor in good health.

The gene calls are TRBV15 and TRBJ1-5; a possible D gene is TRBD1 (5 bases). Trimming stripped 5 bases from V and 7 bases from J, with 18 bases between. From germline, CDR1 is LNHNV and CDR2 YYDKDF (reference sequence). This CDR3 comprises 15 residues. The CDR3 spells CATSPPGGVGQPQHF. In DNA form, the CDR3 reads TGTGCCACCAGCCCCCCGGGGGGAGTCGGCCAGCCCCAGCATTTT.

This clonotype was counted many times. The rearrangement joins TRBV27 to TRBJ2-1; D unclear. The CDR3 spans 14 residues. CDR1 and CDR2 (germline): MNHEY, SMNVEV (reference sequence). Trimming cost V 0 bases and J 4 bases, with 7 bases left between them. CDR3 coding DNA: TGTGCCAGCAGTTTATCAGGTCCTTACAATGAGCAGTTCTTC. It encodes CASSLSGPYNEQFF.

The rearrangement joins TRBV5-1 to TRBJ1-1; D remains unclear. V lost 2 bases to trimming and J lost 0 bases, with 8 bases between them. In germline, CDR1 is SGHRS, CDR2 YFSETQ. This CDR3 is built from 14 residues. CDR3: CASSLSTMNTEAFF. The CDR3 DNA reads TGCGCCAGCAGCTTATCAACCATGAACACTGAAGCTTTCTTT.

This clonotype appeared many times. This chain links TRBV6-5 with TRBJ2-3, with D unclear. The germline V and J ends were trimmed by 1 base and 3 bases, with 14 bases remaining between them. The CDR3 has 16 amino acids. CDR1 is MNHEY, CDR2 SVGAGI, per germline. CDR3 nucleotide sequence: TGTGCCAGCAGTTACTTACGTGGAAGCAAAACAGATACGCAGTATTTT. Translating gives CASSYLRGSKTDTQYF.

The chain uses TRBV20-1 and TRBJ1-2, with no clear D. CDR1 is DFQATT and CDR2 is SNEGSKA in the germline V gene (reference sequence). The ends were cut back, 0 bases at V and 8 bases at J, with 7 bases in the middle. This CDR3 region has 11 residues. The CDR3 region has the DNA TGCAGTGCTAGAGATAAGGAAGGCTACACCTTC. This gives the protein CSARDKEGYTF.

The V call is TRBV19, the J call TRBJ2-1, with TRBD2 matching 10 bases. With 11 bases clipped from V and 0 bases from J, the junction kept 19 bases outside the gene matches. Looked up from germline, CDR1 is LNHDA and CDR2 is SQIVND (reference sequence). This CDR3 comprises 19 residues. The CDR3 sequence is CAWSTGLAPPTSSYNEQFF. CDR3 bases: TGTGCCTGGAGTACGGGACTAGCGCCACCGACGAGCTCCTACAATGAGCAGTTCTTC.

The chain combines TRBV7-9 with TRBJ1-1; 9 bases are a match to TRBD1. Germline V gene lookup returns CDR1 SEHNR and CDR2 FQNEAQ (reference sequence). V lost 5 bases to trimming and J lost 1 base; unmatched junction nucleotides: 5. CDR3 length equals 15 residues. This CDR3 is CASSPRDRANTEAFF. The CDR3 region has the DNA TGTGCCAGCAGCCCACGGGACAGGGCGAACACTGAAGCTTTCTTT. Drawing the rest from reference TRBV7-9 and TRBJ1-1, the complete variable domain is DTGVSQNPRHKITKRGQNVTFRCDPISEHNRLYWYRQTLGQGPEFLTYFQNEAQLEKSRLLSDRFSAERPKGSFSTLEIQRTEQGDSAMYLCASSPRDRANTEAFFGQGTRLTVV.

V gene TRBV7-9 combines with J gene TRBJ1-1; the D is unclear. Trimming took off 4 bases at V and 7 bases at J, with 19 bases between the two ends. CDR1 is SEHNR and CDR2 is FQNEAQ in the germline V gene (reference sequence). CDR3 length: 15 amino acids. The CDR3 nucleotides are TGTGCCAGCAGCTCTACCCATCTCGGGGAAGGTGAAGCTTTCTTT. Protein sequence: CASSSTHLGEGEAFF.

The V call is TRBV24-1, the J call TRBJ2-2, with 10 bases fitting TRBD2. The CDR3 is made up of 16 amino acids. The germline V gene encodes CDR1 KGHDR and CDR2 SFDVKD. V trimming: 1 base; J trimming: 6 bases; junction bases outside the gene matches: 4. CDR3 in amino acids: CATSDFASGGPGELFF. The CDR3 coding sequence is TGTGCCACCAGTGATTTCGCTAGCGGGGGCCCCGGGGAGCTGTTTTTT.

In its sample, this clonotype was seen once. At one of its ends the junction is not consistent with the germline gene, which may arise from a read error. CDR3 sequence: CASSTSTGPSSYEQHF. CDR3 sequence (DNA): TGTGCCAGCAGCACTTCGACAGGTCCGAGCTCCTACGAGCAGCACTTC. The genes are TRBV9 and TRBJ2-7, with a possible D match to TRBD1 (6 bases). CDR3 length: 16 residues. Germline CDR1 is SGDLS and CDR2 is YYNGEE.

The CDR3 protein is CASSTGTGNTF. CDR3 DNA sequence: TGTGCCAGTAGTACCGGGACAGGGAACACCTTC. The chain joins TRBV19 to TRBJ1-2, with 9 nucleotides matching TRBD1. The CDR3 consists of 11 residues. Germline CDR1 and CDR2: LNHDA and SQIVND (reference sequence). V was clipped by 4 bases and J by 12 bases; unmatched bases: 3.

The chain is built from TRBV11-2 and TRBJ1-1, with a possible D match to TRBD1 (6 bases). V lost 6 bases to trimming and J lost 6 bases, with 11 bases between them. This CDR3 has 12 residues. Germline loops: CDR1 SGHAT, CDR2 FQNNGV. In DNA, the CDR3 is TGTGCCAGCAGACAGGGTGCCCCTGAAGCTTTCTTT. As protein: CASRQGAPEAFF.

The rearrangement uses TRBV7-6 and TRBJ2-7; tentatively, D is TRBD1 (6 bases). The CDR3 runs 14 residues. V was cut by 8 bases and J by 0 bases, with 14 bases left in between. Germline V gene data show CDR1 as SGHVS and CDR2 as FNYEAQ. CDR3 sequence: CASSPVDSSYEQYF. In nucleotides, the CDR3 is TGTGCCAGCTCACCTGTGGACAGCTCCTACGAGCAGTACTTC.

This clonotype showed up just a few times. The rearrangement uses TRBV20-1 and TRBJ1-2; unclear D gene. The CDR3 sequence is 13 residues long. Germline-derived CDR1 and CDR2 are DFQATT and SNEGSKA (reference sequence). Trimming left V 5 bases short and J 6 bases short, with 16 bases between. CDR3 nucleotide sequence: TGCAGTGCTTCCCGGACCGGATATCATGGCTACACCTTC. This translates into CSASRTGYHGYTF.